Listed below are T cell receptor beta chains from one sample, sequenced in a study of cytomegalovirus exposure and HLA in healthy donors. This table comes from immunoSEQ multiplex PCR, and its TCRdb copy is limited to in-frame clones, with some not included. Here the sample spans 150,000 to 200,000 clones, roughly 80% being singletons. Sequencing was performed on PBMCs. The source is a human donor in good health. Each CDR3 is given with its conserved first and last residue. Fields, in order: CDR3 length, clone size, J gene, D gene, V gene, CDR3 DNA, CDR3 protein. The D gene is left open where the match is weak. Only some rows state a clone size, as once, few, many or a class for expanded clones.

>13|NA|TRBJ2-7|TRBD1|TRBV7-2
TGTGCCAGCAGCTTGCTCACAGGGGTCGAGCAGTACTTC
CASSLLTGVEQYF
>15|NA|TRBJ2-3|TRBD2|TRBV4-1
TGCGCCAGCAGCCAAATAGCGGGAAGCACAGATACGCAGTATTTT
CASSQIAGSTDTQYF
>14|once|TRBJ2-2|NA|TRBV2
TGTGCCAGCAGTGTCGGGTCGACTCGCGGGGAGCTGTTTTTT
CASSVGSTRGELFF
>15|NA|TRBJ1-1|TRBD1|TRBV7-9
TGTGCCAGCAGCCACAACAGGGGGCCGGCGCCTGAAGCTTTCTTT
CASSHNRGPAPEAFF
>19|NA|TRBJ2-2|TRBD2|TRBV2
TGTGCCAGCAGTGTAAGGGCTAGCGGGGCTTTCGCGAACACCGGGGAGCTGTTTTTT
CASSVRASGAFANTGELFF
>14|NA|TRBJ1-5|NA|TRBV6-5
TGTGCCAGCAGTTACCGGGGACTAGATCAGCCCCAGCATTTT
CASSYRGLDQPQHF
>16|NA|TRBJ1-2|NA|TRBV4-3
TGCGCCAGCAGCCAAGATTGGACAGCTTCTAACTATGGCTACACCTTC
CASSQDWTASNYGYTF
>16|NA|TRBJ2-3|NA|TRBV5-1
TGCGCCAGCAGCTTGGGGAGCGGAGTATTAGGAGATACGCAGTATTTT
CASSLGSGVLGDTQYF
>17|NA|TRBJ1-1|TRBD1|TRBV10-2
TGCGCCAGCAGTGACCGGACAGGATCCCCGGGGAACACTGAAGCTTTCTTT
CASSDRTGSPGNTEAFF
>16|NA|TRBJ2-1|TRBD2|TRBV4-3
TGCGCCAGCAGCCAAGATAGACTAGCGGAATACAATGAGCAGTTCTTC
CASSQDRLAEYNEQFF
>14|NA|TRBJ2-5|NA|TRBV15
TGTGCCACCAGCAGAGAGACCAGGGGTGGGACCCAGTACTTC
CATSRETRGGTQYF
>18|few|TRBJ2-3|NA|TRBV11-1
TGTGCCAGCAGCTTAGAGTTCGGCGGGGGCGGATACACAGATACGCAGTATTTT
CASSLEFGGGGYTDTQYF
>15|NA|TRBJ1-4|NA|TRBV4-3
TGCGCCAGCAGCCAAGATTATGCAACTAATGAAAAACTGTTTTTT
CASSQDYATNEKLFF
>14|NA|TRBJ2-1|NA|TRBV9
TGTGCCAGCAGCGTAGTTGCGGGGGCGGTTGAGCAGTTCTTC
CASSVVAGAVEQFF
>19|few|TRBJ2-1|TRBD2|TRBV7-3
TGTGCCAGCAGCTTAGTAGGTAGCGGGGGGGCCGGACTGAACAATGAGCAGTTCTTC
CASSLVGSGGAGLNNEQFF
>13|NA|TRBJ1-1|NA|TRBV2
TGTGCCAGCGGAACAGCCCCGAACACTGAAGCTTTCTTT
CASGTAPNTEAFF
>16|NA|TRBJ2-1|TRBD2|TRBV5-8
TGTGCCAGCAGCTTACCCGGGACTAATCTTGGGAATGAGCAGTTCTTC
CASSLPGTNLGNEQFF
>15|NA|TRBJ2-4|NA|TRBV9
TGTGCCAGCACCAAGGACACCACAGCCAAAAACATTCAGTACTTC
CASTKDTTAKNIQYF
>15|NA|TRBJ2-5|TRBD1|TRBV5-4
TGTGCCAGCAGCTTTCCGGACAGGCCCGCCGACTACTTGCACTTC
CASSFPDRPADYLHF
>16|once|TRBJ1-5|TRBD1|TRBV11-3
TGTGCCAGCAGCTCAAACAGGGGGCGCGAGGATCAGCCCCAGCATTTT
CASSSNRGREDQPQHF
>14|NA|TRBJ1-5|TRBD1|TRBV10-3
TGTGCCATCAGTGACAGGGGGCCTAATCAGCCCCAGCATTTT
CAISDRGPNQPQHF
>13|NA|TRBJ2-7|NA|TRBV7-2
TGTGCCAGCAGCTTAGCACGGGGGAACGAGCAGTACTTC
CASSLARGNEQYF
>15|few|TRBJ2-2|NA|TRBV4-3
TGCGCCAGCAGCCCCGATTTTGCGGGCACCGGGGAGCTGTTTTTT
CASSPDFAGTGELFF
>17|NA|TRBJ1-4|NA|TRBV5-1
TGCGCCAGCAGCCCCCAGCTGGGGGGTCGAGCTAATGAAAAACTGTTTTTT
CASSPQLGGRANEKLFF
>13|few|TRBJ2-7|TRBD1|TRBV4-1
TGCGCCAGCAGCGCACAGGGGGCCTACGAGCAGTACTTC
CASSAQGAYEQYF
>15|NA|TRBJ2-7|TRBD1|TRBV7-2
TGTGCCAGCAGATTTTCGACAGGGGGCGGATACGAGCAGTACTTC
CASRFSTGGGYEQYF
>12|few|TRBJ2-7|NA|TRBV7-9
TGTGCCAGCAGCTTAGCGGGGCGCGAGCAGTACTTC
CASSLAGREQYF
>15|NA|TRBJ1-3|NA|TRBV7-9
TGTGCCAGCAGGCCAGAACACTACTCTGGAAACACCATATATTTT
CASRPEHYSGNTIYF
>12|NA|TRBJ2-3|NA|TRBV10-3
TGTGCCATCAGGGCCAGCACAGATACGCAGTATTTT
CAIRASTDTQYF